These T cell receptor beta chains were read from a single sample in a study of T cells after yellow fever vaccination. Via MiXCR, TCRdb re-called the 5' RACE reads, giving one row per CDR3 protein. The sample lists a few hundred thousand distinct CDR3 sequences; 15% to 20% were seen once. Sequencing used PBMCs, obtained 15 days after the yellow fever booster vaccination. The origin of the receptors is a man under 40 who received the YFV17D yellow fever vaccine. CDR3s include the opening cysteine and the closing phenylalanine or tryptophan. Fields, in order: CDR3 DNA, CDR3 protein, J gene, clone size, D gene, V gene. The D gene is left open where the match is weak. Clone size is given for some rows only: seen once, a few or many times, or a class if the clone is expanded.

TGTGCTAGTGGTTCCTCGCTTTTCGCAGATACGCAGTATTTT,CASGSSLFADTQYF,TRBJ2-3,-,-,TRBV12-5
TGTGCCAGCAGCCCTACAGGAGCCGCTAACTACGAGCAGTACTTC,CASSPTGAANYEQYF,TRBJ2-7,few,-,TRBV7-6
TGCGCCAGCAGTGAAAGTTCACGGAGTAGGCAGTACTTC,CASSESSRSRQYF,TRBJ2-7,few,-,TRBV10-2
TGTGCCAGCAGCTTAACCGGGGGGCTCGAGCAGTACTTC,CASSLTGGLEQYF,TRBJ2-7,-,-,TRBV11-2
TGTGCCAGCACGCCCGGGACAGGAACCTACGAGCAGTACTTC,CASTPGTGTYEQYF,TRBJ2-7,-,TRBD1,TRBV28
TGCGCCAGCAGCATAGGGGGTTCAGGCACTGAAGCTTTCTTT,CASSIGGSGTEAFF,TRBJ1-1,few,-,TRBV5-1
TGTGCCAGCAGCTCTCAAGTGACTAGCGGGAGTTTAAATGAGCAGTTCTTC,CASSSQVTSGSLNEQFF,TRBJ2-1,-,TRBD2,TRBV7-2
TGCAGTGCTAGTGGGAAGGGAGGGAGCACAGATACGCAGTATTTT,CSASGKGGSTDTQYF,TRBJ2-3,few,TRBD2,TRBV20-1
TGTGCCAGCAGGGCGCTTAGGGCTAGCAACAAAACCGGGGAGCTGTTTTTT,CASRALRASNKTGELFF,TRBJ2-2,-,-,TRBV11-2
TGTGCCAGCAGCCCCCGAAGAGTAGCGGGAGGCGGAGAGACCCAGTACTTC,CASSPRRVAGGGETQYF,TRBJ2-5,-,TRBD2,TRBV7-3
TGTGCCAGCAGCTTAGAAAACTTGGAGACCCAGTACTTC,CASSLENLETQYF,TRBJ2-5,-,-,TRBV7-3
TGCAGTGCTACAGGTTTCGATGAGCAGTTCTTC,CSATGFDEQFF,TRBJ2-1,-,-,TRBV20-1
TGTGCCAGCAGCGTAGAAGCCCACGGGGAAGCAGAGACCCAGTACTTC,CASSVEAHGEAETQYF,TRBJ2-5,-,-,TRBV9
TGTGCCAGTGCAGGGGGACCAGTCTACGAGCAGTACTTC,CASAGGPVYEQYF,TRBJ2-7,few,TRBD1,TRBV7-8
TGTGCCAGCAGCTTCGAGGGGGCGCGTGGAAACACCATATATTTT,CASSFEGARGNTIYF,TRBJ1-3,-,TRBD1,TRBV5-4
TGTGCCAGCTCGGTGGGTTACAATGAAAAACTGTTTTTT,CASSVGYNEKLFF,TRBJ1-4,-,-,TRBV18
TGCGCCAGCAGCCAAGTTAAGTCCCTGGGGGGCCAGTACTTC,CASSQVKSLGGQYF,TRBJ2-5,-,-,TRBV4-3
TGCGCCAGCAGTTTTACAGGGGCGTTGGACTATAATTCACCCCTCCACTTT,CASSFTGALDYNSPLHF,TRBJ1-6,-,TRBD1,TRBV5-1
TGTGCCAGCAGTGCCCACTCATCCACAGATACGCAGTATTTT,CASSAHSSTDTQYF,TRBJ2-3,-,-,TRBV28
TGTGCCAGTAGTGGGCAATTCCGGGAGGGCCGGGGCGAGCAGTACTTC,CASSGQFREGRGEQYF,TRBJ2-7,-,TRBD2,TRBV19
TGCAGTCCCCTGGGGGGAGTAGATACGCAGTATTTT,CSPLGGVDTQYF,TRBJ2-3,-,-,TRBV20-1
TGCAGCGCCCGTGGACAGGCGAACACCGGGGAGCTGTTTTTT,CSARGQANTGELFF,TRBJ2-2,-,TRBD1,TRBV29-1
TGTGCCAGCAACACCCTCGAGTACTTGAACACTGAAGCTTTCTTT,CASNTLEYLNTEAFF,TRBJ1-1,few,-,TRBV6-1
TGTGCCAGCAGCTTAAAGGGTCCGGGACTAGCGGGGTCAAGCTCCTACGAGCAGTACTTC,CASSLKGPGLAGSSSYEQYF,TRBJ2-7,-,TRBD2,TRBV11-2
TGTGCCAGCTCCGGCGGAAGTTCCTACAATGAGCAGTTCTTC,CASSGGSSYNEQFF,TRBJ2-1,many,-,TRBV5-1
TGTGCCAGCAGCTTGGGCGGATACCCCTACAATGAGCAGTTCTTC,CASSLGGYPYNEQFF,TRBJ2-1,few,-,TRBV11-3
TGTGCCAGCAGTTACCGCAGGTATACGCAGTATTTT,CASSYRRYTQYF,TRBJ2-3,once,-,TRBV6-6
TGTGCCATCAGTGTCGGGAGCGGCAATGAGCAGTTCTTC,CAISVGSGNEQFF,TRBJ2-1,-,-,TRBV10-3
TGTGCCAGTGGGACTAGCGGGAGTATCTACGAGCAGTACTTC,CASGTSGSIYEQYF,TRBJ2-7,-,TRBD2,TRBV5-5
TGCGCCAGCAAGGACAGTGGGGTCACAGATACGCAGTATTTT,CASKDSGVTDTQYF,TRBJ2-3,few,-,TRBV5-1
TGTGCCAGCAGCGCAACTAGCGGTCTGGGGTACGAGCAGTACTTC,CASSATSGLGYEQYF,TRBJ2-7,few,TRBD2,TRBV7-2
TGTGCCAGCAGCTTAGAACCCCACAATGAGCAGTTCTTC,CASSLEPHNEQFF,TRBJ2-1,-,-,TRBV7-7
TGTGCCATCAGTGTACATTGGCGGGAGGGGCACCTATCCAGCACAGATACGCAGTATTTT,CAISVHWREGHLSSTDTQYF,TRBJ2-3,few,TRBD2,TRBV10-3
TGTGCCAGCAGCCAAGGTCCTAGCGGGAGCTCCTACAATGAGCAGTTCTTC,CASSQGPSGSSYNEQFF,TRBJ2-1,few,TRBD2,TRBV3-1
TGCAGTGCTAGCGGTGACAGGGGGCTTTCCAAAAACATTCAGTACTTC,CSASGDRGLSKNIQYF,TRBJ2-4,many,TRBD1,TRBV20-1
TGCAGCGTAGCGCCGGGACAGGGGGCCTACGAGCAGTACTTC,CSVAPGQGAYEQYF,TRBJ2-7,few,TRBD1,TRBV29-1
TGTGCCAGCAGTTACCAGGCAGGGGCGATTCTGGGCCAGTACTTC,CASSYQAGAILGQYF,TRBJ2-5,-,-,TRBV6-2/TRBV6-3
TGTGCCAGCAGCCAAGAAGCTAGCGGGAGGGGCAATGAGCAGTTCTTC,CASSQEASGRGNEQFF,TRBJ2-1,few,TRBD2,TRBV4-2
TGCAGCGTTGAAGGTCTGATGAACACTGAAGCTTTCTTT,CSVEGLMNTEAFF,TRBJ1-1,-,-,TRBV29-1
TGTGCCAGCAGTTACCCAAACACCGGGGAGCCGTTTTTT,CASSYPNTGEPFF,TRBJ2-2,once,-,TRBV6-2/TRBV6-3
TGTGCCAGCAGCCCGCCGGGGCGGGAGGGCCTCGAGCAGTACTTC,CASSPPGREGLEQYF,TRBJ2-7,few,TRBD2,TRBV2
TGTGCCACCAGTGATTCCTTCGGGGGGGAAAAACTGTTTTTT,CATSDSFGGEKLFF,TRBJ1-4,-,-,TRBV24-1
TGTGCCAGCAGCAAAGGCATATGGTCCCCAGATACGCAGTATTTT,CASSKGIWSPDTQYF,TRBJ2-3,-,-,TRBV21-1
TGCGCCAGCGGTAGCGGGAGCGGTAATGAGCAGTTCTTC,CASGSGSGNEQFF,TRBJ2-1,many,TRBD2,TRBV5-1
TGCGCCAGCAGCTTGGGGACAGCAAATTTAAAAGATACGCAGTATTTT,CASSLGTANLKDTQYF,TRBJ2-3,-,-,TRBV5-1
TGTGCCAGCAGCTTAGGCGTTTCCGCCCGGAATGAGCAGTTCTTC,CASSLGVSARNEQFF,TRBJ2-1,-,-,TRBV7-2
TGTGCCAGCACCCTCAGGGAGGGTTTTGGTGGCTACACCTTC,CASTLREGFGGYTF,TRBJ1-2,-,-,TRBV12-3/TRBV12-4
TGTGCCTGGAGGTATCTAGGGAGCTCCTACAATGAGCAGTTCTTC,CAWRYLGSSYNEQFF,TRBJ2-1,few,-,TRBV30
TGCAGTGCTAGAGGATGGGGTCAGGAGACCCAGTACTTC,CSARGWGQETQYF,TRBJ2-5,-,-,TRBV20-1
TGTGCCAGCTCATGGTCAGATGAGACCCAGTACTTC,CASSWSDETQYF,TRBJ2-5,few,-,TRBV18
TGTGCCAGCAGATCGGACAGGGTGGATACGCAGTATTTT,CASRSDRVDTQYF,TRBJ2-3,few,TRBD1,TRBV6-6
TGTGCCAGGGGGGACAGGATATACGAGCAGTACTTC,CARGDRIYEQYF,TRBJ2-7,-,TRBD1,TRBV7-9
TGTGCCAGCAGCCCGTCCGGGACCCAAGAGACCCAGTACTTC,CASSPSGTQETQYF,TRBJ2-5,few,-,TRBV7-9
TGCGCCAGCAGCATCTCCGGGACTACAGGGAACATTCAGTACTTC,CASSISGTTGNIQYF,TRBJ2-4,few,-,TRBV5-1
TGTGCAAGTCGAAAGGACTTTATTTACAATGAGCAGTTCTTC,CASRKDFIYNEQFF,TRBJ2-1,-,-,TRBV12-2
TGTGCCATCAGTGCCTTGGGTAGAAGCGATGGCTACACCTTC,CAISALGRSDGYTF,TRBJ1-2,-,-,TRBV10-3
TGCAGTGCTAGACCGTCTAGCGGGAGCCAAGAGACCCAGTACTTC,CSARPSSGSQETQYF,TRBJ2-5,-,TRBD2,TRBV20-1
TGTGCCAGCAGTTTAGGACAGGGGGCGCCGGAGACCCAGTACTTC,CASSLGQGAPETQYF,TRBJ2-5,-,TRBD1,TRBV12-3/TRBV12-4